This entry features one TCR beta chain sequence. The antigen is not known. This sample is part of a study of cytomegalovirus exposure and HLA in healthy donors. Study-wide results and limits: 150 or so TCR beta chains were listed as cytomegalovirus-associated. Indistinguishability led to the exclusion of some V segments, TRBV6-2 and TRBV6-3 included.

The study ran its PCR with 60 Vbeta and 13 Jbeta primers. Clones were sequenced by immunoSEQ multiplex PCR, and TCRdb holds only the in-frame ones, with some missing. The sample consists of about 160,000 clones, roughly 80% of them appearing once. The germline V gene encodes CDR1 SGDLS and CDR2 YYNGEE. CDR3 length equals 16 residues. The V end lost 1 base, the J end lost 4 bases, and 17 bases lay between the germline ends. This sequence was found in a man younger than 45 in good health and CMV-seropositive. The rearrangement links TRBV9 to TRBJ2-5, with D perhaps matching TRBD2 (6 bases). Sequencing was performed on PBMCs. This CDR3 reads CASSVNVAGLGETQYF. CDR3 coding DNA: TGTGCCAGCAGCGTAAATGTGGCGGGGCTCGGAGAGACCCAGTACTTC. Full variable domain (remainder filled in from reference TRBV9 and TRBJ2-5): DSGVTQTPKHLITATGQRVTLRCSPRSGDLSVYWYQQSLDQGLQFLIQYYNGEERAKGNILERFSAQQFPDLHSELNLSSLELGDSALYFCASSVNVAGLGETQYFGPGTRLLVL.